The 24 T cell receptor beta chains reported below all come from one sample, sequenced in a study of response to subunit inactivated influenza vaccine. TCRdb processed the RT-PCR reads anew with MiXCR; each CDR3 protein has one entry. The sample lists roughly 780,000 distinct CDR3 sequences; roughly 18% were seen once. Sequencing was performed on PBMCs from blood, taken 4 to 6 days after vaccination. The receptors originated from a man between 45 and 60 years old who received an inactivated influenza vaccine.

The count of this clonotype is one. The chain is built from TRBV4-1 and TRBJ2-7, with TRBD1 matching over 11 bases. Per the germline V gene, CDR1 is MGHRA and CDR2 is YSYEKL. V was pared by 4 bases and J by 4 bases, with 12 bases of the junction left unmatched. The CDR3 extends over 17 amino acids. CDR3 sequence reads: CASSRAVGQGGRYEQYF. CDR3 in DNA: TGCGCCAGCAGCCGCGCCGTGGGACAGGGGGGACGATACGAGCAGTACTTC.

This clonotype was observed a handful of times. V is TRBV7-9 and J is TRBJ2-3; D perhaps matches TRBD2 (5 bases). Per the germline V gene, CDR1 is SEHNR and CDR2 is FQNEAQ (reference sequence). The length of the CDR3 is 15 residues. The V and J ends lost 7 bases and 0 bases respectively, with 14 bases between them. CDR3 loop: CASILGRTSTDTQYF. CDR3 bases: TGTGCCAGCATCCTTGGTAGGACTAGCACAGATACGCAGTATTTT.

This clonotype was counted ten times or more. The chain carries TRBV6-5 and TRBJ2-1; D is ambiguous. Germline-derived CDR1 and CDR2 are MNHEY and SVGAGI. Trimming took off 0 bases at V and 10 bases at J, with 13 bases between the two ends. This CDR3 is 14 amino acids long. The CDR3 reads CASSYSILRAEQFF. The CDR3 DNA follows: TGTGCCAGCAGTTACTCGATCCTCCGGGCAGAGCAGTTCTTC.

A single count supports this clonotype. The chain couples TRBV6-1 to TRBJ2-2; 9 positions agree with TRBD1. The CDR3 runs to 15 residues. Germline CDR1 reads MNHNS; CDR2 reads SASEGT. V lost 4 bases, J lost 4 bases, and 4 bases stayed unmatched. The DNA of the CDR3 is TGTGCCAGCAGTGGGTACAGGGGGCGCACCGGGGAGCTGTTTTTT. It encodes CASSGYRGRTGELFF.

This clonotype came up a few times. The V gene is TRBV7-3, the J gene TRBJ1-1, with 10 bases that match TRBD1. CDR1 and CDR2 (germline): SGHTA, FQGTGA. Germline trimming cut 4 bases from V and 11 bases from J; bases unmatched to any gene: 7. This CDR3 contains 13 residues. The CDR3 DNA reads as TGTGCCAGCAGCTCCCAACCGGGACAGGGGGCTTTCTTT. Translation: CASSSQPGQGAFF.

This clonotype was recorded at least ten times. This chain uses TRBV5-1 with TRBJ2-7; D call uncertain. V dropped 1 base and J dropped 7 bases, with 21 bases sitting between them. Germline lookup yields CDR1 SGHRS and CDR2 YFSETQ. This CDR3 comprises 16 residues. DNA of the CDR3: TGCGCCAGCAGCTTGCAGCCCCACGGCGTAATAAATGAGCAGTACTTC. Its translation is CASSLQPHGVINEQYF.

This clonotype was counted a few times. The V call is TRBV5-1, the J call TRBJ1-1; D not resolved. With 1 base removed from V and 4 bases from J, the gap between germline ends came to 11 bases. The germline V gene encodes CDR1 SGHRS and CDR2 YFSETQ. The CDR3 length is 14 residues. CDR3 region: CASSLFGVGTEAFF. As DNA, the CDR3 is TGCGCCAGCAGCTTGTTTGGGGTGGGCACTGAAGCTTTCTTT.

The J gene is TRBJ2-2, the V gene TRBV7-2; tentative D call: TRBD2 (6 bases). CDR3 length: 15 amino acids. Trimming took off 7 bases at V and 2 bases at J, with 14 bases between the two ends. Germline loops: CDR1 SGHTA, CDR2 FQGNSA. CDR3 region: CASTPGLINTGELFF. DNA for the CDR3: TGTGCCAGCACGCCGGGACTCATAAACACCGGGGAGCTGTTTTTT.

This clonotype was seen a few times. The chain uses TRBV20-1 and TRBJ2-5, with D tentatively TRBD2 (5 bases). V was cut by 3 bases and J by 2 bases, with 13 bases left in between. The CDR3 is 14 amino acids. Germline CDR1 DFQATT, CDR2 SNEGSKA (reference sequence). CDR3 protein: CSASRLLGQETQYF. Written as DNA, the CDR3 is TGCAGTGCTAGCCGCCTACTAGGGCAAGAGACCCAGTACTTC.

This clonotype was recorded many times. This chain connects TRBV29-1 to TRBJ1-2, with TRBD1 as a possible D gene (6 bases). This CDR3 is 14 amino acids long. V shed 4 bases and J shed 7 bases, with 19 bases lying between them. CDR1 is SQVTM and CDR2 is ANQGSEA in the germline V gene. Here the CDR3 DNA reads TGCAGCGTTGTTTCGGGGGGCGGTCCTGGTGGCTACACCTTC. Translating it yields CSVVSGGGPGGYTF.

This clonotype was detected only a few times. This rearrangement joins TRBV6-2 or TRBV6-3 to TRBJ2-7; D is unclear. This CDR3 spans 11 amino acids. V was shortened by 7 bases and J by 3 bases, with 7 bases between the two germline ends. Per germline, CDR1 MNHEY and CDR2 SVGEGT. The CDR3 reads CASTNGYEQYF. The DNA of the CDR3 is TGTGCCAGCACGAACGGCTACGAGCAGTACTTC.

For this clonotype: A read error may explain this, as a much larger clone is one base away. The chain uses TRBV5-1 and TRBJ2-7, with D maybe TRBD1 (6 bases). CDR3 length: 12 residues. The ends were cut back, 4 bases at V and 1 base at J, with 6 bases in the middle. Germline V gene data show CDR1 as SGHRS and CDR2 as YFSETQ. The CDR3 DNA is TGCGCCAGCAGCGACAGGTCCTACGAGCAGTACTTC. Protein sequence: CASSDRSYEQYF.

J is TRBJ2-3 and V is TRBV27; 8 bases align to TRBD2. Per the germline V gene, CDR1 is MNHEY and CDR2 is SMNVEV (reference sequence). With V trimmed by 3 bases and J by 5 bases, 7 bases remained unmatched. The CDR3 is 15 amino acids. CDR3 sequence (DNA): TGTGCCAGCAGTTTTCGGGGGGGCGGTAAAGATACGCAGTATTTT. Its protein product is CASSFRGGGKDTQYF.

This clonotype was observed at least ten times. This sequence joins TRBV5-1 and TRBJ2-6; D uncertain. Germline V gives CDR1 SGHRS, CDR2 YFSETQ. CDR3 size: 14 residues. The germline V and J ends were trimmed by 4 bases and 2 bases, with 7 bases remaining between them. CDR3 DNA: TGCGCCAGCAGCCCAGGAACTGGGGCCAACGTCCTGACTTTC. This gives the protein CASSPGTGANVLTF.

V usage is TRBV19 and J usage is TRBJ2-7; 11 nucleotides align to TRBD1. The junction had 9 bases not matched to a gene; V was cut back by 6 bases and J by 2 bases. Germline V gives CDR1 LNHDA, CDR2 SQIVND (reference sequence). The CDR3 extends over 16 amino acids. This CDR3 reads CASSRDPGQGAYEQYF. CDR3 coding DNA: TGTGCCAGTAGCCGAGATCCGGGACAGGGGGCCTACGAGCAGTACTTC.

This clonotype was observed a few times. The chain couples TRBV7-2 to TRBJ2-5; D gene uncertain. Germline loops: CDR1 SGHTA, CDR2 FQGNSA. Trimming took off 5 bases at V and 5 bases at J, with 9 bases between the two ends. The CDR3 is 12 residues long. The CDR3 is CASSPKVETQYF. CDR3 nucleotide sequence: TGTGCCAGCAGCCCAAAGGTTGAGACCCAGTACTTC.

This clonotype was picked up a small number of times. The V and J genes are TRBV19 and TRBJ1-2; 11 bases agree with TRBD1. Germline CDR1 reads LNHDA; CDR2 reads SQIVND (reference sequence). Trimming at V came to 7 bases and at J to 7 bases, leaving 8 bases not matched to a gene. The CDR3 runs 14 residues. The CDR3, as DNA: TGTGCCAGTACATCGGACAGGGGGCATGGTGGCTACACCTTC. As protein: CASTSDRGHGGYTF.

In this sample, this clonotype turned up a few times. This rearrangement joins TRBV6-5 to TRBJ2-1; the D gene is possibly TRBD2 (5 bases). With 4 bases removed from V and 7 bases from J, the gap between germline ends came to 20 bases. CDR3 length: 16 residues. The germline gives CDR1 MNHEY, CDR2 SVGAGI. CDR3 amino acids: CASSSLAKPSSNEQFF. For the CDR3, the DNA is TGTGCCAGCAGTTCCCTAGCAAAACCTAGTAGTAATGAGCAGTTCTTC.

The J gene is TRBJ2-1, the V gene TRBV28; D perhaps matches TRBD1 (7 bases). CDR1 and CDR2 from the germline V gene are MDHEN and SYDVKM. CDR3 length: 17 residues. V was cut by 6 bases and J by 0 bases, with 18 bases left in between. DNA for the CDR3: TGTGCCAGCAGCTTGGGAGGAGGGGGCCTCTCCTACAATGAGCAGTTCTTC. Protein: CASSLGGGGLSYNEQFF.

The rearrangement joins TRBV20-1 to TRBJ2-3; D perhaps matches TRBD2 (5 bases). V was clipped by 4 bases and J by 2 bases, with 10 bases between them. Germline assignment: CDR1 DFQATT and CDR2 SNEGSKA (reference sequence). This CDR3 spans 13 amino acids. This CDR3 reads CSAKERNTDTQYF. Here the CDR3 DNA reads TGCAGTGCTAAGGAGCGGAACACAGATACGCAGTATTTT.

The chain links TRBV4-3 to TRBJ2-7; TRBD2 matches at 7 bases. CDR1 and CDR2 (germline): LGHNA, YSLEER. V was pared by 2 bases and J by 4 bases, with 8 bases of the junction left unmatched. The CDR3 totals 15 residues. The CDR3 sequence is CASSQREGVGYEQYF. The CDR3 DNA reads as TGCGCCAGCAGCCAAAGGGAGGGAGTAGGTTACGAGCAGTACTTC.

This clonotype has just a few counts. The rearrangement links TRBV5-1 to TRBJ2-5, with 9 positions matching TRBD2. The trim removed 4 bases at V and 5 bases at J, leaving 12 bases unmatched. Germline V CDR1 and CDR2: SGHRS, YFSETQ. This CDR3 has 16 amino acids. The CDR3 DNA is TGCGCCAGCAGCGAGAAAGCGGGGGGCATCCGTGAGACCCAGTACTTC. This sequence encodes CASSEKAGGIRETQYF.

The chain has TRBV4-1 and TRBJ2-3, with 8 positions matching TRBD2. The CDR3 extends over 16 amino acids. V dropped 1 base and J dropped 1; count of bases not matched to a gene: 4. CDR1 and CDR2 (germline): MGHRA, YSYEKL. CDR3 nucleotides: TGCGCCAGCAGCCAAGTTCTGCGGGGGGGCACAGATACGCAGTATTTT. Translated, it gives CASSQVLRGGTDTQYF.

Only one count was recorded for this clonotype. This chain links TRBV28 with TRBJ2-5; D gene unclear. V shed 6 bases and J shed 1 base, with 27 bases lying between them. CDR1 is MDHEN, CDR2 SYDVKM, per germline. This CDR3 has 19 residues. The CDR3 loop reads CASSRRARRSRPLQETQYF. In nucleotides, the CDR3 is TGTGCCAGCAGCCGTCGGGCCCGAAGAAGCCGTCCCCTCCAAGAGACCCAGTACTTC.